The TCR beta chain described here comes from a study of technical replicates of blood from a handful of donors. Produced via immunoSEQ multiplex PCR; TCRdb's table is partial and in-frame only. The sample has tens of thousands of clones, around 94% seen once. Sequences were obtained from T cells isolated from PBMCs. The TCR was taken from a human donor in good health.

The CDR3 DNA reads as TGCGCCAACAGACTTACTAGCGGAGACATCTACAATGAGCAGTTCTTC. The encoded protein is CANRLTSGDIYNEQFF. The chain joins TRBV4-1 to TRBJ2-1; 8 bases match TRBD2. The CDR3 has 16 amino acids. Trimming cost V 10 bases and J 3 bases; bases outside gene matches: 14. Germline V CDR1 and CDR2: MGHRA, YSYEKL.